This is a list of T cell receptor beta chains from one sample in a study of blood T cell repertoires in COVID-19. The table came from immunoSEQ multiplex PCR; TCRdb's copy has only in-frame clones and leaves some out. In the table there are 130,000 to 150,000 clones, 75% to 85% of which are singletons. The specimen was peripheral blood. These receptors all stem from a man aged 65-85 years who had recovered from COVID-19. The CDR3 runs from the conserved cysteine through the conserved F or W. The D gene is left open where the match is weak. Clone size appears in some rows only: once, few, many, or a class for an expanded clone.

abundance: NA; len: 15; v_gene: TRBV5-1; d_gene: TRBD1; j_gene: TRBJ2-7; CDR3nt: TGCGCCAGCAGCTTGGAACAGGGGCTTTACTACGAGCAGTACTTC; CDR3aa: CASSLEQGLYYEQYF
abundance: NA; len: 14; v_gene: TRBV18; d_gene: NA; j_gene: TRBJ2-7; CDR3nt: TGTGCCAGCTCACCTCTAGGCGGAGCCTACGAGCAGTACTTC; CDR3aa: CASSPLGGAYEQYF
abundance: NA; len: 15; v_gene: TRBV4-3; d_gene: NA; j_gene: TRBJ2-7; CDR3nt: TGCGCCAGCAGCCAAGATTTGACAGGCTACTACGAGCAGTACTTC; CDR3aa: CASSQDLTGYYEQYF
abundance: NA; len: 14; v_gene: TRBV5-1; d_gene: NA; j_gene: TRBJ2-5; CDR3nt: TGCGCCAGCGGGCAGGTCGGTACCCAAGAGACCCAGTACTTC; CDR3aa: CASGQVGTQETQYF
abundance: NA; len: 15; v_gene: TRBV7-9; d_gene: NA; j_gene: TRBJ2-1; CDR3nt: TGTGCCAGCAGCGACCGGAGGGAATCCTACAATGAGCAGTTCTTC; CDR3aa: CASSDRRESYNEQFF
abundance: few; len: 14; v_gene: TRBV4-1; d_gene: NA; j_gene: TRBJ1-2; CDR3nt: TGCGCCAGCAGCCAAGAGGGACACACGGATGGCTACACCTTC; CDR3aa: CASSQEGHTDGYTF
abundance: few; len: 17; v_gene: TRBV19; d_gene: TRBD1; j_gene: TRBJ1-5; CDR3nt: TGTGCCAGTAGTCATTCCCCGGGACAGGGGGCGAATCAGCCCCAGCATTTT; CDR3aa: CASSHSPGQGANQPQHF
abundance: NA; len: 16; v_gene: TRBV6-2/TRBV6-3; d_gene: TRBD2; j_gene: TRBJ2-7; CDR3nt: TGTGCCAGCAGTTACTCCGGGACTAGCGGCGCCTACGAGCAGTACTTC; CDR3aa: CASSYSGTSGAYEQYF
abundance: NA; len: 13; v_gene: TRBV30; d_gene: TRBD1; j_gene: TRBJ2-1; CDR3nt: TGTGCCTGGAGTTACTACAGGGGTGGTGAGCAGTTCTTC; CDR3aa: CAWSYYRGGEQFF
abundance: NA; len: 17; v_gene: TRBV25-1; d_gene: TRBD1; j_gene: TRBJ1-1; CDR3nt: TGTGCCAGCAGTGAACCGGGGACAGGGCTTCGAAGGACTGAAGCTTTCTTT; CDR3aa: CASSEPGTGLRRTEAFF
abundance: NA; len: 12; v_gene: TRBV19; d_gene: NA; j_gene: TRBJ2-5; CDR3nt: TGTGCCAGTCGGGACATACAAGAGACCCAGTACTTC; CDR3aa: CASRDIQETQYF
abundance: NA; len: 16; v_gene: TRBV24-1; d_gene: NA; j_gene: TRBJ1-2; CDR3nt: TGTGCCACCAGTGATTTAGCGGGGGGCGCGATCTATGGCTACACCTTC; CDR3aa: CATSDLAGGAIYGYTF
abundance: NA; len: 13; v_gene: TRBV19; d_gene: NA; j_gene: TRBJ2-1; CDR3nt: TGTGCCAGTAGTATCCAACTCTACAATGAGCAGTTCTTC; CDR3aa: CASSIQLYNEQFF
abundance: NA; len: 15; v_gene: TRBV7-9; d_gene: NA; j_gene: TRBJ2-1; CDR3nt: TGTGCCAGCAGCTTATTCGGGGGTACCAACAATGAGCAGTTCTTC; CDR3aa: CASSLFGGTNNEQFF
abundance: NA; len: 13; v_gene: TRBV11-2; d_gene: NA; j_gene: TRBJ1-1; CDR3nt: TGTGCCAGCAGCTTAGCGGGGTACACTGAAGCTTTCTTT; CDR3aa: CASSLAGYTEAFF
abundance: NA; len: 15; v_gene: TRBV19; d_gene: NA; j_gene: TRBJ2-3; CDR3nt: TGTGCCAGTAGGACGACTGCGGCTAGCACAGATACGCAGTATTTT; CDR3aa: CASRTTAASTDTQYF
abundance: NA; len: 16; v_gene: TRBV6-2/TRBV6-3; d_gene: NA; j_gene: TRBJ1-5; CDR3nt: TGTGCCAGCAGTTACTCGGGAGCGTTAAGCAATCAGCCCCAGCATTTT; CDR3aa: CASSYSGALSNQPQHF
abundance: NA; len: 16; v_gene: TRBV15; d_gene: TRBD1; j_gene: TRBJ2-5; CDR3nt: TGTGCCACCAGCAGAGGGGGACAGGGGGACCAGGAGACCCAGTACTTC; CDR3aa: CATSRGGQGDQETQYF
abundance: NA; len: 15; v_gene: TRBV18; d_gene: NA; j_gene: TRBJ1-2; CDR3nt: TGTGCCAGCTCACCACAGGCGGATGCTAACTATGGCTACACCTTC; CDR3aa: CASSPQADANYGYTF
abundance: NA; len: 18; v_gene: TRBV5-1; d_gene: TRBD1; j_gene: TRBJ2-3; CDR3nt: TGCGCCAGCAAAGGTGGGACAGGGTCCCCCGGTTTCGCAGATACGCAGTATTTT; CDR3aa: CASKGGTGSPGFADTQYF
abundance: NA; len: 15; v_gene: TRBV4-2; d_gene: TRBD2; j_gene: TRBJ2-1; CDR3nt: TGTGCCAGCAGCCTGACTAGCGGAAACTACAATGAGCAGTTCTTC; CDR3aa: CASSLTSGNYNEQFF
abundance: NA; len: 13; v_gene: TRBV29-1; d_gene: NA; j_gene: TRBJ2-7; CDR3nt: TGCAGCGTTGAGACAGAATCGACCTACGAGCAGTACTTC; CDR3aa: CSVETESTYEQYF
abundance: NA; len: 14; v_gene: TRBV19; d_gene: NA; j_gene: TRBJ2-1; CDR3nt: TGTGCCAGTAGTATCGGTGGCTCCTACAATGAGCAGTTCTTC; CDR3aa: CASSIGGSYNEQFF
abundance: NA; len: 14; v_gene: TRBV15; d_gene: TRBD2; j_gene: TRBJ2-1; CDR3nt: TGTGCCACCAGCTCACCGGGACTAGCAGGGAGGCAGTTCTTC; CDR3aa: CATSSPGLAGRQFF
abundance: NA; len: 12; v_gene: TRBV30; d_gene: NA; j_gene: TRBJ1-2; CDR3nt: TGTGCCTGGAGCGATCTAAGTGATGGCTACACCTTC; CDR3aa: CAWSDLSDGYTF
abundance: once; len: 15; v_gene: TRBV10-1; d_gene: TRBD2; j_gene: TRBJ2-1; CDR3nt: TGCGCCAGCTCAAGTAGCGGGAGTCTGGACAATGAGCAGTTCTTC; CDR3aa: CASSSSGSLDNEQFF
abundance: NA; len: 15; v_gene: TRBV5-5; d_gene: NA; j_gene: TRBJ2-1; CDR3nt: TGTGCCAGCAGCTTGAACCCAGATCCCTACAATGAGCAGTTCTTC; CDR3aa: CASSLNPDPYNEQFF
abundance: many; len: 13; v_gene: TRBV28; d_gene: NA; j_gene: TRBJ1-2; CDR3nt: TGTGCCAGCAGTTCCCAGGGAAGGGGTGGCTACACCTTC; CDR3aa: CASSSQGRGGYTF
abundance: once; len: 18; v_gene: TRBV2; d_gene: TRBD1; j_gene: TRBJ1-4; CDR3nt: TGTGCCAGCAGTCCAAACCCCGTGACAGGGACGGGGAATGAAAAACTGTTTTTT; CDR3aa: CASSPNPVTGTGNEKLFF
abundance: NA; len: 14; v_gene: TRBV5-8; d_gene: NA; j_gene: TRBJ1-5; CDR3nt: TGTGCCAGCACTGGGGGGGACACAGGACAGCCCCAGCATTTT; CDR3aa: CASTGGDTGQPQHF
abundance: once; len: 14; v_gene: TRBV10-3; d_gene: NA; j_gene: TRBJ2-7; CDR3nt: TGTGCCATCAGTTTTAGCGGAGAAACCTACGAGCAGTACTTC; CDR3aa: CAISFSGETYEQYF
abundance: NA; len: 15; v_gene: TRBV6-2/TRBV6-3; d_gene: TRBD2; j_gene: TRBJ2-1; CDR3nt: TGTGCCAGCAGTCCAGCGGGAAGCTCCTACAATGAGCAGTTCTTC; CDR3aa: CASSPAGSSYNEQFF
abundance: few; len: 16; v_gene: TRBV6-2/TRBV6-3; d_gene: TRBD2; j_gene: TRBJ2-7; CDR3nt: TGTGCCAGCAGTTACTCGATTGGACTAGCCGACTACGAGCAGTACTTC; CDR3aa: CASSYSIGLADYEQYF
abundance: NA; len: 15; v_gene: TRBV27; d_gene: TRBD1; j_gene: TRBJ1-5; CDR3nt: TGTGCCAGCAGTACCGGGACAGGTCTTAATCAGCCCCAGCATTTT; CDR3aa: CASSTGTGLNQPQHF
abundance: NA; len: 14; v_gene: TRBV30; d_gene: TRBD2; j_gene: TRBJ2-2; CDR3nt: TGTGCCTGGGGTAGCGGGAGAATCAGCGGGGAGCTGTTTTTT; CDR3aa: CAWGSGRISGELFF
abundance: few; len: 19; v_gene: TRBV27; d_gene: NA; j_gene: TRBJ1-4; CDR3nt: TGTGCCAGCAGTAATAGCGGGCAGGGAGTCGTTTCGACTAATGAAAAACTGTTTTTT; CDR3aa: CASSNSGQGVVSTNEKLFF
abundance: NA; len: 15; v_gene: TRBV11-3; d_gene: TRBD1; j_gene: TRBJ1-1; CDR3nt: TGTGCCAGCAGCACAGGACAGGGACAAAAGACTGAAGCTTTCTTT; CDR3aa: CASSTGQGQKTEAFF
abundance: NA; len: 16; v_gene: TRBV5-1; d_gene: TRBD2; j_gene: TRBJ2-3; CDR3nt: TGCGCCAGCAGCTTGGCGCCGCGGGAGCGGGTAGATACGCAGTATTTT; CDR3aa: CASSLAPRERVDTQYF
abundance: NA; len: 13; v_gene: TRBV11-2; d_gene: NA; j_gene: TRBJ2-7; CDR3nt: TGTGCCAGCAGCTTATCGTCTGCCGCGGAGCAGTACTTC; CDR3aa: CASSLSSAAEQYF
abundance: NA; len: 12; v_gene: TRBV7-9; d_gene: NA; j_gene: TRBJ1-5; CDR3nt: TGTGCCAGCAGCTTGCAGGGTGGGCCCCAGCATTTT; CDR3aa: CASSLQGGPQHF
abundance: NA; len: 14; v_gene: TRBV5-1; d_gene: NA; j_gene: TRBJ1-4; CDR3nt: TGCGCCAGCAGCTTGGGCGGTTCTAATGAAAAACTGTTTTTT; CDR3aa: CASSLGGSNEKLFF
abundance: NA; len: 18; v_gene: TRBV11-3; d_gene: TRBD1; j_gene: TRBJ2-2; CDR3nt: TGTGCCAGCAGCTTCGGACAGGGGGCTACGTTCCACACCGGGGAGCTGTTTTTT; CDR3aa: CASSFGQGATFHTGELFF
abundance: few; len: 16; v_gene: TRBV19; d_gene: TRBD2; j_gene: TRBJ2-1; CDR3nt: TGTGCCAGTAGTGTCAGACTAGCGGGCTTTGGCAATGAGCAGTTCTTC; CDR3aa: CASSVRLAGFGNEQFF
abundance: NA; len: 15; v_gene: TRBV11-2; d_gene: TRBD2; j_gene: TRBJ2-1; CDR3nt: TGTGCCAGCAGCCCCGGGGGGTGGGTCATCAATGAGCAGTTCTTC; CDR3aa: CASSPGGWVINEQFF
abundance: NA; len: 15; v_gene: TRBV6-5; d_gene: TRBD2; j_gene: TRBJ2-1; CDR3nt: TGTGCCAGCAGTACTAGCGGAGGAATGAACAATGAGCAGTTCTTC; CDR3aa: CASSTSGGMNNEQFF
abundance: NA; len: 14; v_gene: TRBV19; d_gene: NA; j_gene: TRBJ1-1; CDR3nt: TGTGCCAGTAGTGGGGTACAGGGAATCACTGAAGCTTTCTTT; CDR3aa: CASSGVQGITEAFF
abundance: NA; len: 13; v_gene: TRBV2; d_gene: TRBD1; j_gene: TRBJ1-4; CDR3nt: TGTGCCAGCAGTGGGACAGGGCGGGAAAAACTGTTTTTT; CDR3aa: CASSGTGREKLFF
abundance: NA; len: 14; v_gene: TRBV7-2; d_gene: TRBD2; j_gene: TRBJ2-7; CDR3nt: TGTGCCAGCAGCTTAGGCGGGGGGTCCTACGAGCAGTACTTC; CDR3aa: CASSLGGGSYEQYF
abundance: few; len: 15; v_gene: TRBV11-2; d_gene: NA; j_gene: TRBJ1-3; CDR3nt: TGTGCCAGCAGATTTTCGGGGTTCTCTGGAAACACCATATATTTT; CDR3aa: CASRFSGFSGNTIYF
abundance: NA; len: 17; v_gene: TRBV19; d_gene: TRBD2; j_gene: TRBJ2-3; CDR3nt: TGTGCCAGTAGTCCCCCGCGGACTAGCGGTAGCACAGATACGCAGTATTTT; CDR3aa: CASSPPRTSGSTDTQYF
abundance: NA; len: 13; v_gene: TRBV25-1; d_gene: NA; j_gene: TRBJ1-1; CDR3nt: TGTGCCAGCAGTGAAGAGAGGAACACTGAAGCTTTCTTT; CDR3aa: CASSEERNTEAFF
abundance: once; len: 15; v_gene: TRBV3-1/TRBV3-2; d_gene: NA; j_gene: TRBJ2-3; CDR3nt: TGTGCCAGCAGCCAAGATAGCGGCGGCACAGATACGCAGTATTTT; CDR3aa: CASSQDSGGTDTQYF
abundance: once; len: 16; v_gene: TRBV19; d_gene: TRBD2; j_gene: TRBJ2-7; CDR3nt: TGTGCCAGTAGTATCCCGGGACTACCCATCTCCTACGAGCAGTACTTC; CDR3aa: CASSIPGLPISYEQYF
abundance: NA; len: 13; v_gene: TRBV7-9; d_gene: NA; j_gene: TRBJ2-7; CDR3nt: TGTGCCAGCAGCTACCCAAGGCAGGGTAGTATGTACTTC; CDR3aa: CASSYPRQGSMYF
abundance: NA; len: 15; v_gene: TRBV18; d_gene: NA; j_gene: TRBJ2-7; CDR3nt: TGTGCCAGCTCACCACGTTCAGGGGGTGCGGGGGAGCAGTACTTC; CDR3aa: CASSPRSGGAGEQYF